The 5 T cell receptor beta chains below were found in one sample sequenced in a study of chemoradiotherapy in HPV16-positive cancers. TCRdb's table, derived via immunoSEQ multiplex PCR, lists solely in-frame clones and lacks some. The repertoire includes about 2,200 clones, around two thirds of them detected once, and roughly 30% sits in the top ten. Sequenced here: tumor tissue, sampled from a patient who underwent chemoradiotherapy. Receptors were obtained from a human donor with HPV-associated anogenital cancer.

The chain uses TRBV5-1 and TRBJ2-5, with 9 nucleotides matching TRBD2. V lost 0 bases to trimming and J lost 5 bases; unmatched junction nucleotides: 5. CDR1 is SGHRS, CDR2 YFSETQ, per germline. The CDR3 has 15 residues. The CDR3 sequence: CASSLVGTSRETQYF. CDR3 DNA sequence: TGCGCCAGCAGCTTGGTCGGGACTAGCAGGGAGACCCAGTACTTC.

This clone occurred a few times. The V call is TRBV5-1, the J call TRBJ1-6; the D is unclear. From germline, CDR1 is SGHRS and CDR2 YFSETQ. Between the trimmed V and J ends, which lost 0 bases and 6 bases, there was a span of 10 bases. This CDR3 contains 15 residues. DNA for the CDR3: TGCGCCAGCAGCTTGGGAGACTCCCCTAATTCACCCCTCCACTTT. This sequence encodes CASSLGDSPNSPLHF. Based on the CDR3 plus reference TRBV5-1 and TRBJ1-6, the full variable domain is KAGVTQTPRYLIKTRGQQVTLSCSPISGHRSVSWYQQTPGQGLQFLFEYFSETQRNKGNFPGRFSGRQFSNSRSEMNVSTLELGDSALYLCASSLGDSPNSPLHFGNGTRLTVT.

V and J are TRBV18 and TRBJ1-5; a weak D match, TRBD1 (5 bases). Germline V CDR1 and CDR2: KGHSH, LQKENI. V lost 7 bases and J lost 3, with 10 bases in between. CDR3 length: 13 amino acids. Here the CDR3 reads CASFPGLNQPQHF. The CDR3, as DNA: TGTGCCAGCTTCCCGGGACTCAATCAGCCCCAGCATTTT.

This rearrangement joins TRBV5-5 to TRBJ1-2, with unresolved D. Germline V gives CDR1 SGHKS, CDR2 YYEKEE (reference sequence). Trimming pared 0 bases from V and 8 bases from J, leaving 8 bases between. There are 12 residues in the CDR3. The CDR3 region is CASSLGGLGYTF. The CDR3 nucleotides are TGTGCCAGCAGCTTGGGGGGTCTAGGCTACACCTTC.

This clone was detected a few times. The chain links TRBV19 to TRBJ1-5; D gene ambiguous. The germline gives CDR1 LNHDA, CDR2 SQIVND (reference sequence). The CDR3 spans 15 residues. V lost 2 bases to trimming and J lost 3 bases, with 11 bases between them. The CDR3 DNA reads as TGTGCCAGTAGTATAAATTTTTACTTCAATCAGCCCCAGCATTTT. It yields the protein CASSINFYFNQPQHF. The variable domain in full, with the rest retrieved from reference TRBV19 and TRBJ1-5, is DGGITQSPKYLFRKEGQNVTLSCEQNLNHDAMYWYRQDPGQGLRLIYYSQIVNDFQKGDIAEGYSVSREKKESFPLTVTSAQKNPTAFYLCASSINFYFNQPQHFGDGTRLSIL.